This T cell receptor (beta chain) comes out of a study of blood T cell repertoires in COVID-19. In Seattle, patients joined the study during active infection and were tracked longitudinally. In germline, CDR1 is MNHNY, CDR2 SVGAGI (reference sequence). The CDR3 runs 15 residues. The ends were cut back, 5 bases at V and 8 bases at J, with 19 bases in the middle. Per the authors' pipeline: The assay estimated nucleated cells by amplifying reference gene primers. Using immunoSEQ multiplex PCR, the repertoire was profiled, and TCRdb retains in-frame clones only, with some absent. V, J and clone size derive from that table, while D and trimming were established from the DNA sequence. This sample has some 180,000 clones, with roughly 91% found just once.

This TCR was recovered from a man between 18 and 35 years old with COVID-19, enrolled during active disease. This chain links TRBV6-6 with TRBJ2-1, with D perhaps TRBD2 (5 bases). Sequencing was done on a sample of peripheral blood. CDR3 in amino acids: CASSHPTAGLYEQFF. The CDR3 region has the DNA TGTGCCAGCAGTCACCCAACCGCCGGACTCTATGAGCAGTTCTTC.